A selection of T cell receptor beta chains follows, all from one sample in a study of cytomegalovirus exposure and HLA in healthy donors. The method was immunoSEQ multiplex PCR; TCRdb's version includes in-frame clones alone and lacks a portion of them. The profile shows roughly 190,000 clones, around 62% of them singletons. Sequenced sample: PBMCs. The receptor set was obtained from a man aged 35-49 years in good health and CMV-seronegative. The CDR3 runs from the conserved cysteine through the conserved F or W. The D gene is left open where the match is weak. Clone size appears in some rows only: once, few, many, or a class for an expanded clone.

V	J	length	D	size	DNA	CDR3
TRBV18	TRBJ2-1	17	TRBD2	.	TGTGCCAGCTCACCAAATCCGCTAGCGGGAGGGTTCGGGGAGCAGTTCTTC	CASSPNPLAGGFGEQFF
TRBV7-9	TRBJ2-4	14	TRBD2	.	TGTGCCAGCAGCTCGGGACTAACCAAAAACATTCAGTACTTC	CASSSGLTKNIQYF
TRBV19	TRBJ1-1	13	TRBD1	few	TGTGCCAGTAGTACTACAGGGGGCACTGAAGCTTTCTTT	CASSTTGGTEAFF
TRBV6-5	TRBJ1-5	13	.	.	TGTGCCAGCAGATCAGGGAAGAATCAGCCCCAGCATTTT	CASRSGKNQPQHF
TRBV9	TRBJ2-1	19	TRBD2	.	TGTGCCAGCAGCCCCCAGCCACTAGCGGGAGTCGCCTCCTACAATGAGCAGTTCTTC	CASSPQPLAGVASYNEQFF
TRBV6-5	TRBJ2-7	14	.	.	TGTGCCAGCAGTGAAGGGGGAACCAACTACGAGCAGTACTTC	CASSEGGTNYEQYF
TRBV2	TRBJ2-2	15	.	once	TGTGCCAGCATAGACACAGGAGCGAACACCGGGGAGCTGTTTTTT	CASIDTGANTGELFF
TRBV5-1	TRBJ2-3	18	.	once	TGCGCCAGCAGCTTGTGGGGAGGGGGGGGCAGGTACACAGATACGCAGTATTTT	CASSLWGGGGRYTDTQYF
TRBV19	TRBJ1-2	14	TRBD1	.	TGTGCCAGTCATTGGGACAGAGATAACTATGGCTACACCTTC	CASHWDRDNYGYTF
TRBV7-9	TRBJ2-7	12	.	.	TGTTCCAGCAGTTCGGGTGTACGGGAGCAGTACTTC	CSSSSGVREQYF
TRBV7-9	TRBJ2-5	14	.	.	TGTGCCAGCAGCTTAGGCAGTCACCAAGAGACCCAGTACTTC	CASSLGSHQETQYF
TRBV2	TRBJ1-5	14	.	.	TGTGCCAGCATGCGCGGACAGTCAAGTCTTACCCAGCATTTT	CASMRGQSSLTQHF
TRBV29-1	TRBJ1-1	11	TRBD1	few	TGCAGCGTAGACAGGGGCGCTGAAGCTTTCTTT	CSVDRGAEAFF
TRBV5-4	TRBJ2-3	15	TRBD2	.	TGTGCCAGCAGCAAACTAGCGGAGCTAGTCGATACGCAGTATTTT	CASSKLAELVDTQYF
TRBV2	TRBJ2-7	14	TRBD1	.	TGTGCCAGCAGTGCCCGGACAGGGCCCTACGAGCAGTACTTC	CASSARTGPYEQYF
TRBV27	TRBJ2-3	15	.	.	TGTGCCAGCAGTTCCCCCAGCGGGAGCACAGATACGCAGTATTTT	CASSSPSGSTDTQYF
TRBV11-3	TRBJ2-3	14	.	.	TGTGCCAGCAGCTTAACCACAAGCACAGATACGCAGTATTTT	CASSLTTSTDTQYF
TRBV4-3	TRBJ2-1	17	TRBD2	few	TGCGCCAGCAGCCACCTATTAGCGGGGAGCTCCTACAATGAGCAGTTCTTC	CASSHLLAGSSYNEQFF